Shown below are 30 T cell receptor beta chains from a single sample sequenced in a study of Tregs in tolerant kidney transplant recipients. TCRdb keeps only in-frame clones here, not all; method: immunoSEQ multiplex PCR. The sample has approximately 69,000 clones; roughly 89% are singletons. This material consisted of CD4+ T cells from blood, taken before the transplant. The receptors here all came from a human donor who received a combined kidney and bone marrow transplant.

The genes are TRBV5-4 and TRBJ1-4; D perhaps matches TRBD1 (6 bases). The CDR3 sequence is 15 residues long. Germline V gene data show CDR1 as SGHNT and CDR2 as YYREEE (reference sequence). V lost 2 bases and J lost 2, with 10 bases in between. CDR3 sequence: CASSFMGATNEKLFF. The CDR3 coding sequence is TGTGCCAGCAGCTTTATGGGGGCTACTAATGAAAAACTGTTTTTT.

This chain joins TRBV18 and TRBJ1-4; TRBD1 might be the D (5 bases). Germline-derived CDR1 and CDR2 are KGHSH and LQKENI. V was shortened by 5 bases and J by 8 bases, with 15 bases between the two germline ends. CDR3 length equals 14 residues. CDR3 loop: CASSAQGNGEKLFF. CDR3 nucleotide sequence: TGTGCCAGCTCAGCCCAGGGTAATGGCGAAAAACTGTTTTTT. Looking up the rest from reference TRBV18 and TRBJ1-4 gives the full variable domain: NAGVMQNPRHLVRRRGQEARLRCSPMKGHSHVYWYRQLPEEGLKFMVYLQKENIIDESGMPKERFSAEFPKEGPSILRIQQVVRGDSAAYFCASSAQGNGEKLFFGSGTQLSVL.

The J gene is TRBJ2-3, the V gene TRBV2; 12 bases line up with TRBD2. The CDR3 has 17 amino acids. Germline assignment: CDR1 SNHLY and CDR2 FYNNEI. Trimming removed 8 bases from V and 1 base from J; junction bases left unmatched: 10. Here the CDR3 reads CASDEEGLAGRTDTQYF. The CDR3 nucleotides read TGTGCCAGCGATGAGGAGGGACTAGCGGGTCGCACAGATACGCAGTATTTT.

This clone was picked up one time. The genes are TRBV5-4 and TRBJ1-2; D not certain. The CDR3 consists of 13 residues. Looked up from germline, CDR1 is SGHNT and CDR2 is YYREEE (reference sequence). Trimming pared 4 bases from V and 2 bases from J, leaving 9 bases between. The CDR3 nucleotides are TGTGCCAGCAGCCCGCAGCGGAACTATGGCTACACCTTC. This gives the protein CASSPQRNYGYTF.

J is TRBJ2-2 and V is TRBV7-2; 10 positions match TRBD2. Germline assignment: CDR1 SGHTA and CDR2 FQGNSA. Losses at the gene ends were 5 bases for V and 8 bases for J; bases not matched to a gene: 11. The CDR3 runs 16 residues. As DNA, the CDR3 is TGTGCCAGCAGCCTGACACCCGGACTAGCGGTTGGGGAGCTGTTTTTT. It specifies CASSLTPGLAVGELFF. The full variable domain, rest sourced from reference TRBV7-2 and TRBJ2-2, is GAGVSQSPSNKVTEKGKDVELRCDPISGHTALYWYRQSLGQGLEFLIYFQGNSAPDKSGLPSDRFSAERTGGSVSTLTIQRTQQEDSAVYLCASSLTPGLAVGELFFGEGSRLTVL.

The chain couples TRBV5-1 to TRBJ2-1; weak D call: TRBD2 (6 bases). V was cut by 2 bases and J by 0 bases, with 15 bases left in between. The CDR3 length is 17 residues. Germline loops: CDR1 SGHRS, CDR2 YFSETQ. This CDR3 reads CASSFTLAGSSYNEQFF. Written as DNA, the CDR3 is TGCGCCAGCAGCTTTACTTTGGCGGGGAGCTCCTACAATGAGCAGTTCTTC.

This chain connects TRBV5-1 to TRBJ2-7; 7 bases map to TRBD2. CDR1 SGHRS and CDR2 YFSETQ come from the germline V gene. The CDR3 spans 15 residues. V shed 0 bases and J 2 bases; nucleotides not matched to a gene: 5. In DNA, the CDR3 is TGCGCCAGCAGCTTGGTCGGCGGGAGCACCTACGAGCAGTACTTC. Translating it yields CASSLVGGSTYEQYF.

The V gene is TRBV2, the J gene TRBJ2-1; D is ambiguous. Germline V gene lookup returns CDR1 SNHLY and CDR2 FYNNEI. The CDR3 has 14 residues. Trimming removed 3 bases from V and 5 bases from J, with 11 bases in between. CDR3: CASSDIVIHNEQFF. The CDR3 DNA sequence: TGTGCCAGCAGTGACATAGTTATCCACAATGAGCAGTTCTTC.

This clone was counted between two and nine times. The chain couples TRBV6-5 to TRBJ2-7, with 9 bases that match TRBD1. In germline, CDR1 is MNHEY, CDR2 SVGAGI. J was trimmed by 3 bases and V by 2 bases; bases with no gene match: 5. This CDR3 spans 15 amino acids. The CDR3 loop is CASSYERTGDYEQYF. CDR3 in DNA: TGTGCCAGCAGTTACGAGAGGACAGGGGACTACGAGCAGTACTTC.

A single count supports this clone. The chain links TRBV27 to TRBJ2-6; tentative D call: TRBD1 (5 bases). The germline gives CDR1 MNHEY, CDR2 SMNVEV (reference sequence). This CDR3 has 18 residues. V was cut by 4 bases and J by 0 bases, with 16 bases left in between. CDR3 nucleotide sequence: TGTGCCAGCAGTTCCGAACCACGCAGGGTCTCTGGGGCCAACGTCCTGACTTTC. Translating gives CASSSEPRRVSGANVLTF.

A few counts support this clone. The rearrangement links TRBV7-2 to TRBJ2-2, with a weak D call TRBD2 (6 bases). The CDR3 runs 14 residues. The germline CDR1 and CDR2 sequences are SGHTA and FQGNSA. V lost 7 bases to trimming and J lost 5 bases, with 14 bases between them. The CDR3: CASNSGLFTGELFF. CDR3 DNA: TGTGCCAGCAACTCGGGACTTTTTACCGGGGAGCTGTTTTTT.

The chain employs TRBV18 and TRBJ2-2; 10 bases align to TRBD2. Germline CDR1 KGHSH, CDR2 LQKENI. With 1 base clipped from V and 1 base from J, the junction kept 6 bases outside the gene matches. The length of the CDR3 is 18 residues. The CDR3 region is CASSPQREGLGNTGELFF. The CDR3 coding sequence is TGTGCCAGCTCACCACAGCGGGAGGGCCTGGGGAACACCGGGGAGCTGTTTTTT.

V gene TRBV19 combines with J gene TRBJ2-1, with TRBD1 identical over 7 bases. The length of the CDR3 is 15 residues. The germline CDR1 and CDR2 sequences are LNHDA and SQIVND (reference sequence). Trimming took 7 bases from V and 3 from J; bases not matched to a gene: 9. For the CDR3, the DNA is TGTGCCAGTAATCCCGGGACAGACTACTACAATGAGCAGTTCTTC. Amino acids: CASNPGTDYYNEQFF.

This chain connects TRBV14 to TRBJ1-4, with 8 bases fitting TRBD1. Germline assignment: CDR1 SGHDN and CDR2 FVKESK. Trimming cost V 0 bases and J 11 bases; bases outside gene matches: 11. CDR3 length: 16 amino acids. Written as DNA, the CDR3 is TGTGCCAGCAGCCAAGACGCGGGGACAGGAGGGCAGAAACTGTTTTTT. This sequence encodes CASSQDAGTGGQKLFF.

This sequence joins TRBV5-1 and TRBJ1-4; a possible D gene is TRBD1 (5 bases). The germline V gene encodes CDR1 SGHRS and CDR2 YFSETQ. V dropped 4 bases and J dropped 2 bases, with 9 bases sitting between them. The CDR3 is made up of 14 amino acids. The CDR3 region is CASSPDSTNEKLFF. CDR3 nucleotide sequence: TGCGCCAGCAGCCCTGACAGTACTAATGAAAAACTGTTTTTT. The variable domain in full, completed from reference TRBV5-1 and TRBJ1-4, reads KAGVTQTPRYLIKTRGQQVTLSCSPISGHRSVSWYQQTPGQGLQFLFEYFSETQRNKGNFPGRFSGRQFSNSRSEMNVSTLELGDSALYLCASSPDSTNEKLFFGSGTQLSVL.

This chain uses TRBV6-6 with TRBJ2-7, with a weak D call TRBD2 (5 bases). V was clipped by 6 bases and J by 1 base, with 13 bases between them. CDR1 MNHNY and CDR2 SVGAGI come from the germline V gene (reference sequence). CDR3 length: 14 residues. The chain's CDR3 is CASSRIEGSYEQYF. The DNA of the CDR3 is TGTGCCAGCAGCCGGATAGAGGGATCCTACGAGCAGTACTTC.

The V call is TRBV11-1, the J call TRBJ2-6, with a tentative D call TRBD1 (5 bases). Germline CDR1 and CDR2: SGHAT and FQDESV (reference sequence). The CDR3 has 16 residues. The V and J ends lost 4 bases and 1 base respectively, with 11 bases between them. The CDR3 here is CASSSTDSSGANVLTF. The CDR3 DNA follows: TGTGCCAGCAGCTCGACAGACAGTTCTGGGGCCAACGTCCTGACTTTC.

This chain links TRBV7-9 with TRBJ2-7; 7 bases agree with TRBD2. In germline, CDR1 is SEHNR, CDR2 FQNEAQ (reference sequence). With V trimmed by 6 bases and J by 1 base, 9 bases remained unmatched. The CDR3 contains 15 residues. The CDR3 nucleotides read TGTGCCAGCAGTCTAGCGGTAGGAAGGTCCTACGAGCAGTACTTC. As protein: CASSLAVGRSYEQYF.

The chain uses TRBV10-3 and TRBJ2-7, with D maybe TRBD1 (6 bases). The CDR3 length is 15 residues. The germline V gene encodes CDR1 ENHRY and CDR2 SYGVKD. V was shortened by 6 bases and J by 4 bases, with 19 bases between the two germline ends. CDR3 DNA sequence: TGTGCCATCAGGCCCCACCGGGACACCAAATACGAGCAGTACTTC. Its protein is CAIRPHRDTKYEQYF.

The CDR3 DNA reads as TGTGCCAGCAGCACGCGGACAGGGAACACTGAAGCTTTCTTT. Its protein product is CASSTRTGNTEAFF. This rearrangement joins TRBV14 to TRBJ1-1, with 7 positions matching TRBD1. There are 14 residues in the CDR3. The germline CDR1 and CDR2 sequences are SGHDN and FVKESK. V shed 5 bases, J shed 1 base, and the junction held 4 bases outside the gene matches.

V and J are TRBV29-1 and TRBJ2-1, with TRBD2 matching 7 bases. The CDR3 is made up of 15 amino acids. CDR1 and CDR2 from the germline V gene are SQVTM and ANQGSEA. V shed 7 bases, J shed 8 bases, and the junction held 17 bases outside the gene matches. CDR3: CSARKAGRMVDEQFF. CDR3 coding DNA: TGCAGCGCGCGAAAAGCGGGACGAATGGTAGATGAGCAGTTCTTC.

The V gene is TRBV6-6, the J gene TRBJ1-5; the D gene is possibly TRBD1 (5 bases). The CDR3 sequence is 14 residues long. The V gene's germline CDR1 is MNHNY and CDR2 SVGAGI (reference sequence). V was pared by 6 bases and J by 0 bases, with 9 bases between. The CDR3 region has the DNA TGTGCCAGCAGGCGGGACCATAGCAATCAGCCCCAGCATTTT. Its translation is CASRRDHSNQPQHF.

The rearrangement links TRBV15 to TRBJ2-7, with D possibly matching TRBD2 (7 bases). CDR3 length: 18 amino acids. The V and J ends lost 5 bases and 7 bases respectively, with 30 bases between them. Germline CDR1 and CDR2: LNHNV and YYDKDF (reference sequence). The CDR3 sequence: CATSPPRGGKLSRWEQYF. The DNA for the CDR3 is TGTGCCACCAGCCCCCCGAGGGGGGGTAAACTCTCGCGGTGGGAGCAGTACTTC.

The chain couples TRBV2 to TRBJ2-3; 9 nucleotides match TRBD2. The length of the CDR3 is 15 residues. The V and J ends lost 3 bases and 2 bases, in that order; junction bases with no gene match: 3. The germline V gene has CDR1 SNHLY and CDR2 FYNNEI. CDR3 residues: CASSDGLALTDTQYF. In nucleotides, the CDR3 is TGTGCCAGCAGTGATGGACTAGCGCTCACAGATACGCAGTATTTT.

The chain's CDR3 is CASSQGQQYMSEAFF. In DNA form, the CDR3 reads TGCGCCAGCAGCCAGGGACAGCAATACATGTCTGAAGCTTTCTTT. The rearrangement links TRBV5-1 to TRBJ1-1; 7 nucleotides agree with TRBD1. There are 15 residues in the CDR3. The ends lost 4 bases at V and 6 bases at J; junction bases unmatched: 12. Germline CDR1 is SGHRS and CDR2 is YFSETQ.

The V call is TRBV28, the J call TRBJ2-3; tentative D call: TRBD2 (5 bases). Trimming pared 7 bases from V and 3 bases from J, leaving 20 bases between. This CDR3 is 16 amino acids long. Germline V lookup: CDR1 MDHEN, CDR2 SYDVKM. The CDR3 DNA reads TGTGCCAGCACCGGTCCATTGACCCGAGGGACAGATACGCAGTATTTT. It is translated as CASTGPLTRGTDTQYF.

V is TRBV19 and J is TRBJ1-2, with 10 positions matching TRBD1. The V gene end was trimmed by 5 bases and the J gene end by 6 bases; junction bases not matched to a gene: 12. The CDR3 totals 16 residues. Germline CDR1 and CDR2: LNHDA and SQIVND (reference sequence). CDR3 sequence: CASSALKGQGRNGYTF. Written as DNA, the CDR3 is TGTGCCAGTAGTGCTCTTAAGGGACAGGGGAGGAATGGCTACACCTTC. The complete variable domain, with remaining parts taken from reference TRBV19 and TRBJ1-2, reads DGGITQSPKYLFRKEGQNVTLSCEQNLNHDAMYWYRQDPGQGLRLIYYSQIVNDFQKGDIAEGYSVSREKKESFPLTVTSAQKNPTAFYLCASSALKGQGRNGYTFGSGTRLTVV.

The J gene is TRBJ1-4, the V gene TRBV7-2; D perhaps matches TRBD1 (6 bases). The CDR3 length is 16 residues. Trimming stripped 0 bases from V and 7 bases from J, with 15 bases between. Germline CDR1 and CDR2: SGHTA and FQGNSA. As DNA, the CDR3 is TGTGCCAGCAGCTTAGCTGTTGGGGGCGCGGGTGAAAAACTGTTTTTT. It is translated as CASSLAVGGAGEKLFF.

The chain combines TRBV5-8 with TRBJ2-5; 7 bases align to TRBD2. This CDR3 has 16 residues. Germline loops: CDR1 SGHTS, CDR2 YDEGEE. J was trimmed by 1 base and V by 2 bases; bases with no gene match: 8. The CDR3 protein is CASSFVTGGIQETQYF. The CDR3 bases are TGTGCCAGCAGCTTCGTGACGGGAGGCATCCAAGAGACCCAGTACTTC.

The gene calls are TRBV19 and TRBJ2-1, with 8 bases that match TRBD2. The CDR3 spans 15 residues. Germline V gene sequence: CDR1 LNHDA, CDR2 SQIVND (reference sequence). V lost 2 bases to trimming and J lost 8 bases; unmatched junction nucleotides: 8. In nucleotides, the CDR3 is TGTGCCAGTAGTATACAAGCGGGAGTGGCCGATGAGCAGTTCTTC. Its protein is CASSIQAGVADEQFF.